This TCR beta chain is from a study of shared clonotypes between healthy human individuals. Germline-derived CDR1 and CDR2 are LGHNA and YSLEER. The germline V and J ends were trimmed by 1 base and 6 bases, with 16 bases remaining between them. The CDR3 sequence is 16 residues long. This clone showed up just once. TCRdb's table, derived via immunoSEQ multiplex PCR, lists solely in-frame clones and lacks some. The sample contains more than 400,000 clones, approximately 81% of which appear only once. This sequence was found in a woman aged 40 to 49 in good health. Some clones in this sample may be carry-over from other donors' samples. Sequenced sample: PBMCs. This sequence joins TRBV4-3 and TRBJ2-1; TRBD2 might be the D (5 bases). The CDR3 nucleotides are TGCGCCAGCAGCCAAGTAGTAGCCGCCGAGGGCAATGAGCAGTTCTTC. It yields the protein CASSQVVAAEGNEQFF.